This entry lists 19 T cell receptor beta chains sequenced from one sample in a study of cytomegalovirus exposure and HLA in healthy donors. Profiled with immunoSEQ multiplex PCR; TCRdb holds only in-frame clones, not every one. The sample lists under 200,000 clones, about 96% seen once, with approximately 0.82% in the top ten. The sample consisted of PBMCs. The receptors derive from a woman aged 18-29 years in good health and CMV-seronegative.

V gene TRBV27 combines with J gene TRBJ1-2; D may be TRBD1 (5 bases). The germline V gene encodes CDR1 MNHEY and CDR2 SMNVEV (reference sequence). The CDR3 consists of 16 residues. V was clipped by 3 bases and J by 4 bases, with 18 bases between them. This CDR3 reads CASSLGLGLWPYGYTF. In DNA, the CDR3 is TGTGCCAGCAGTTTGGGGCTGGGACTGTGGCCCTATGGCTACACCTTC.

The CDR3 DNA is TGCGCCAGCAGCCAAGGGACGACAGATTTGAGCAAGTACTTC. Protein sequence: CASSQGTTDLSKYF. V gene TRBV4-3 combines with J gene TRBJ2-7; D is possibly TRBD1 (5 bases). Germline CDR1 is LGHNA and CDR2 is YSLEER. This CDR3 has 14 residues. V was clipped by 1 base and J by 11 bases, with 18 bases between them.

CDR3 in amino acids: CASLAEETQYF. CDR3 nucleotides: TGTGCCAGCCTAGCGGAAGAGACCCAGTACTTC. The rearrangement uses TRBV2 and TRBJ2-5; 7 nucleotides agree with TRBD2. The germline V gene encodes CDR1 SNHLY and CDR2 FYNNEI. The CDR3 is made up of 11 amino acids. After removal of 8 bases from V and 3 bases from J, the junction contained 0 bases not matched to a gene.

The chain has TRBV10-3 and TRBJ1-6; D not resolved. The CDR3 consists of 10 residues. Germline values: CDR1 ENHRY, CDR2 SYGVKD. Between the trimmed V and J ends, which lost 10 bases and 8 bases, there was a span of 6 bases. This CDR3 is CATGDSPLHF. DNA for the CDR3: TGTGCCACAGGTGATTCACCCCTCCACTTT.

The rearrangement joins TRBV7-8 to TRBJ1-5, with D tentatively TRBD1 (5 bases). Germline V gene data show CDR1 as SGHVS and CDR2 as FQNEAQ. The length of the CDR3 is 15 residues. The V end lost 0 bases, the J end lost 5 bases, and 11 bases lay between the germline ends. The CDR3 DNA follows: TGTGCCAGCAGCTTAGCCCGCGCGGGGCATCAGCCCCAGCATTTT. Translation: CASSLARAGHQPQHF.

Written as DNA, the CDR3 is TGTGCCAGCAGCGCTGGGGGGGGCCCCGAGCAGTACTTC. It is translated as CASSAGGGPEQYF. The chain is built from TRBV9 and TRBJ2-7, with D possibly TRBD2 on 7 matching bases. Trimming pared 3 bases from V and 6 bases from J, leaving 13 bases between. Germline loops: CDR1 SGDLS, CDR2 YYNGEE. This CDR3 is built from 13 residues.

The J gene is TRBJ2-3, the V gene TRBV5-1; 8 positions match TRBD2. J lost 0 bases, V lost 4 bases, and 4 bases had no gene match. Germline assignment: CDR1 SGHRS and CDR2 YFSETQ. CDR3 size: 15 residues. The CDR3 region is CASSLGLASTDTQYF. The CDR3 DNA sequence: TGCGCCAGCAGCCTAGGACTAGCCAGCACAGATACGCAGTATTTT.

V usage is TRBV12-5 and J usage is TRBJ2-7; D possibly corresponds to TRBD1 (6 bases). The CDR3 totals 14 residues. V was clipped by 5 bases and J by 1 base, with 12 bases between them. Per germline, CDR1 LGHNT and CDR2 FRNRAP. CDR3: CASGRAGESYEQYF. CDR3 nucleotides: TGTGCTAGTGGTAGGGCAGGGGAATCCTACGAGCAGTACTTC.

This sequence joins TRBV4-2 and TRBJ1-4; tentative D call: TRBD1 (6 bases). There are 14 residues in the CDR3. Looked up from germline, CDR1 is LGHNA and CDR2 is YNFKEQ. Trimming left V 3 bases short and J 6 bases short, with 11 bases between. The CDR3 reads CASSQGALDEKLFF. CDR3 nucleotide sequence: TGTGCCAGCAGCCAGGGGGCGTTGGATGAAAAACTGTTTTTT.

V usage is TRBV5-1 and J usage is TRBJ2-4; D is ambiguous. The V and J ends lost 2 bases and 0 bases respectively, with 9 bases between them. The germline V gene encodes CDR1 SGHRS and CDR2 YFSETQ. This CDR3 spans 15 amino acids. CDR3 in amino acids: CASSFRALAKNIQYF. For the CDR3, the DNA is TGCGCCAGCAGCTTTCGCGCCTTAGCCAAAAACATTCAGTACTTC.

The chain combines TRBV2 with TRBJ1-1; TRBD1 might be the D (5 bases). The length of the CDR3 is 15 residues. V dropped 5 bases and J dropped 3 bases, with 16 bases sitting between them. Per the germline V gene, CDR1 is SNHLY and CDR2 is FYNNEI. The CDR3 DNA sequence: TGTGCCAGCAGTTCCCAGGGAACATCTTACACTGAAGCTTTCTTT. It specifies CASSSQGTSYTEAFF. Using reference TRBV2 and TRBJ1-1 for the parts outside the CDR3, the full variable domain is EPEVTQTPSHQVTQMGQEVILRCVPISNHLYFYWYRQILGQKVEFLVSFYNNEISEKSEIFDDQFSVERPDGSNFTLKIRSTKLEDSAMYFCASSSQGTSYTEAFFGQGTRLTVV.

The V gene is TRBV7-3, the J gene TRBJ2-3; D remains unclear. Germline V gives CDR1 SGHTA, CDR2 FQGTGA. This CDR3 contains 13 residues. V was clipped by 5 bases and J by 4 bases, with 10 bases between them. The CDR3 sequence is CASSPTGSDTQYF. The DNA for the CDR3 is TGTGCCAGCAGCCCTACCGGTTCAGATACGCAGTATTTT.

The chain couples TRBV19 to TRBJ1-3; D is perhaps TRBD1 (5 bases). V lost 2 bases, J lost 3 bases, and 17 bases lay in between. Germline CDR1 and CDR2: LNHDA and SQIVND (reference sequence). This CDR3 is built from 17 residues. CDR3 in DNA: TGTGCCAGTAGTATACCCCGACAGAGACGCAATGGAAACACCATATATTTT. It codes for CASSIPRQRRNGNTIYF.

The rearrangement joins TRBV6-6 to TRBJ1-5; D gene unclear. Germline V gene data show CDR1 as MNHNY and CDR2 as SVGAGI (reference sequence). The CDR3 is made up of 15 amino acids. Trimming stripped 5 bases from V and 0 bases from J, with 11 bases between. The CDR3 region is CASSPSSVSNQPQHF. As DNA, the CDR3 is TGTGCCAGCAGTCCCTCGTCAGTTAGCAATCAGCCCCAGCATTTT.

The V gene is TRBV2, the J gene TRBJ2-5; 8 bases line up with TRBD2. CDR1 and CDR2 (germline): SNHLY, FYNNEI. This CDR3 region has 17 residues. V trimming: 6 bases; J trimming: 0 bases; junction bases outside the gene matches: 12. CDR3 nucleotides: TGTGCCAGCAGAAGACGGGGGGGCCGTAACAACCAAGAGACCCAGTACTTC. It is translated as CASRRRGGRNNQETQYF. Looking up the rest from reference TRBV2 and TRBJ2-5 gives the full variable domain: EPEVTQTPSHQVTQMGQEVILRCVPISNHLYFYWYRQILGQKVEFLVSFYNNEISEKSEIFDDQFSVERPDGSNFTLKIRSTKLEDSAMYFCASRRRGGRNNQETQYFGPGTRLLVL.

This clone was found once. This rearrangement joins TRBV6-5 to TRBJ1-2, with 8 bases fitting TRBD1. Per germline, CDR1 MNHEY and CDR2 SVGAGI. After removal of 2 bases from V and 3 bases from J, the junction contained 2 bases not matched to a gene. CDR3 size: 14 residues. This CDR3 is CASSYRDRYYGYTF. The CDR3 DNA reads TGTGCCAGCAGTTACCGGGACAGGTACTATGGCTACACCTTC.

The chain recombines TRBV27 with TRBJ2-7; D remains unclear. CDR1 is MNHEY, CDR2 SMNVEV, per germline (reference sequence). Trimming left V 4 bases short and J 3 bases short, with 13 bases between. CDR3 length equals 14 residues. The CDR3 sequence: CASSSERLRYEQYF. The CDR3 DNA reads as TGTGCCAGCAGTTCTGAACGATTGCGCTACGAGCAGTACTTC.

The V and J genes are TRBV4-3 and TRBJ2-1; 7 bases align to TRBD2. V lost 1 base, J lost 3 bases, and 6 bases stayed unmatched. The CDR3 is made up of 16 amino acids. The germline V gene has CDR1 LGHNA and CDR2 YSLEER. This chain's CDR3 is CASSQVRGILYNEQFF. The DNA of the CDR3 is TGCGCCAGCAGCCAAGTGCGGGGGATTCTCTACAATGAGCAGTTCTTC.

V is TRBV9 and J is TRBJ2-5, with 7 positions matching TRBD1. Germline V CDR1 and CDR2: SGDLS, YYNGEE. The CDR3 is made up of 15 amino acids. Germline trimming cut 0 bases from V and 3 bases from J; bases unmatched to any gene: 5. CDR3 protein: CASSVEGTAKETQYF. Written as DNA, the CDR3 is TGTGCCAGCAGCGTAGAGGGGACAGCGAAAGAGACCCAGTACTTC. Variable domain in full (rest from reference TRBV9 and TRBJ2-5): DSGVTQTPKHLITATGQRVTLRCSPRSGDLSVYWYQQSLDQGLQFLIQYYNGEERAKGNILERFSAQQFPDLHSELNLSSLELGDSALYFCASSVEGTAKETQYFGPGTRLLVL.